This T cell receptor (beta chain) was profiled in a study of T cell repertoires in aging, cancer and after chemotherapy. Looking at the study overall: Six age groups, ranging from 30 or younger to 70 or older, included the donors. Approximately 8 million TCR reads were in the whole dataset. Study observations and caveats: Compared with age-matched healthy donors, untreated hematological or solid cancer patients showed higher blood TCR clonality. In cancer patients, declining TCR diversity with age involved lost richness and lost evenness.

Multiplex touch-down PCR with TRB-A/B primers amplified rearranged V-D-J TRB sequences. TCRdb re-called the multiplex PCR reads through MiXCR, storing one row per CDR3 protein. The sample yields some 2,100 distinct CDR3 sequences, about 30% seen once. V lost 7 bases and J 6 bases, leaving 18 bases between the germline ends. The length of the CDR3 is 15 residues. TCR beta rearrangements were amplified from peripheral blood genomic DNA. By proportion, this clonotype is large. No antigen is known for it. The receptor was derived from a human donor with a solid tumor. Sequenced sample: blood. The rearrangement links TRBV12-3 or TRBV12-4 to TRBJ1-4; D ambiguous. In nucleotides, the CDR3 is TGTGCCAGCACATCCCGGGCCGCACTCGATGAAAAACTGTTTTTT. As protein: CASTSRAALDEKLFF.